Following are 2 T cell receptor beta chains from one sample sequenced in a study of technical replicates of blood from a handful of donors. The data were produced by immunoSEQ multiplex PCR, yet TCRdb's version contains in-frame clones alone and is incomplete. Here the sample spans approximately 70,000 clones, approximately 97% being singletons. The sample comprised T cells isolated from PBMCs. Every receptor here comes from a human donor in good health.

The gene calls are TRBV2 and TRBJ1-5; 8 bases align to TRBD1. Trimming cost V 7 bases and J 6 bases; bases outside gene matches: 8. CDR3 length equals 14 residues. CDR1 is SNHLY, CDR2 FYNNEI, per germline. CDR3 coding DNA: TGTGCCAGCAAGGGCAGGGGGCCTCGTCAGCCCCAGCATTTT. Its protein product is CASKGRGPRQPQHF.

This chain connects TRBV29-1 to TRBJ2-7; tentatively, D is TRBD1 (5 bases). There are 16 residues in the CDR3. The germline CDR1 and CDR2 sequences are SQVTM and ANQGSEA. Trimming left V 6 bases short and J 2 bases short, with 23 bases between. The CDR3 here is CSVGSTPAGKAYEQYF. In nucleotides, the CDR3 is TGCAGCGTAGGTAGTACCCCTGCAGGGAAGGCCTACGAGCAGTACTTC.